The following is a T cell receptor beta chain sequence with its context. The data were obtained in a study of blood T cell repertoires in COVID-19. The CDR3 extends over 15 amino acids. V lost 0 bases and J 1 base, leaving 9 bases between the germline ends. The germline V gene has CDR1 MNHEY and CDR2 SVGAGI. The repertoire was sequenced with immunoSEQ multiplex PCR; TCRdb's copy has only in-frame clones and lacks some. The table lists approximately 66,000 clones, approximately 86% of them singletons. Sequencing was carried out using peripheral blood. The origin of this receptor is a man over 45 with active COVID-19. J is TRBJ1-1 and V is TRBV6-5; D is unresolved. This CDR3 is CASSYSGQRNTEAFF. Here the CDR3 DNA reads TGTGCCAGCAGTTACTCTGGGCAGAGGAACACTGAAGCTTTCTTT.